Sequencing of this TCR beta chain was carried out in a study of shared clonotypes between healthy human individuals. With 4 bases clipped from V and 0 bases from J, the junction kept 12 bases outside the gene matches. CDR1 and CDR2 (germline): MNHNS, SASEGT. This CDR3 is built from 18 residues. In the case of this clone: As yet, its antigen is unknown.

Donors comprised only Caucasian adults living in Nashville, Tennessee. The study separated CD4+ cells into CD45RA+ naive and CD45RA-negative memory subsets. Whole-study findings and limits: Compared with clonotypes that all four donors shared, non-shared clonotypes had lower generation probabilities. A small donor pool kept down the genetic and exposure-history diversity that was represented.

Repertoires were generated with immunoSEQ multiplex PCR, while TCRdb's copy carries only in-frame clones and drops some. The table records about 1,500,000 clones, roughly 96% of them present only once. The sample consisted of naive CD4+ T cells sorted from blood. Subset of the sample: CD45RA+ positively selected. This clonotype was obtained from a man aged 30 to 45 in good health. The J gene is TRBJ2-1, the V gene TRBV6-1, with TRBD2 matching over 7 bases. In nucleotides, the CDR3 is TGTGCCAGCAGTGGGGGGGGGACTCCCACCGGCTCCTACAATGAGCAGTTCTTC. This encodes CASSGGGTPTGSYNEQFF.